These 30 T cell receptor beta chains were all obtained from the same sample, sequenced in a study of T cell clonality in common variable immunodeficiency. Sequencing used immunoSEQ multiplex PCR; TCRdb keeps in-frame clones, though not all of them. The sample has about 43,000 clones, none seen only once. The sample consisted of peripheral blood mononuclear cells. Receptor source: a person aged 18 to 70 in good health.

This clone was found many times. The CDR3 region is CAWSPIGTNTEAFF. The sequenced CDR3 bases are TGTGCCTGGAGCCCTATCGGGACAAACACTGAA. V is TRBV30 and J is TRBJ1-1; a possible D gene is TRBD1 (6 bases). With the read ending 3 residues before the CDR3 end, the germline J gene is used to fill in that end. Trimming stripped 3 bases from V and 2 bases from J, with 13 bases between. Germline V lookup: CDR1 GTSNPN, CDR2 SVGIG (reference sequence). The CDR3 has 14 residues.

This clone was seen ten or more times. The read halts 3 residues ahead of the CDR3 end, with the missing end drawn from the germline J gene. This CDR3 is also generated by other DNA sequences in the sample. The chain joins TRBV6-2 or TRBV6-3 to TRBJ1-1, with D maybe TRBD1 (5 bases). The germline V gene encodes CDR1 MNHEY and CDR2 SVGEGT. The CDR3 is 14 residues long. Trimming pared 7 bases from V and 2 bases from J, leaving 14 bases between. This chain's CDR3 is CASTLDSFNTEAFF. The sequenced CDR3 bases are TGTGCCAGCACCTTAGACAGCTTTAACACTGAA.

This clone was observed at least ten times. The CDR3 end is not reached by the read, which stops 3 residues before it; the germline J gene fills it in. V usage is TRBV29-1 and J usage is TRBJ1-1, with unresolved D. The germline V gene encodes CDR1 SQVTM and CDR2 ANQGSEA. The CDR3 has 13 residues. The V end lost 7 bases, the J end lost 4 bases, and 16 bases lay between the germline ends. CDR3 bases read: TGCAGCGCCGAGGGTCAGGCGCTCACTGAA. Its translation: CSAEGQALTE. The whole CDR3 region reads CSAEGQALTEAFF.

In regard to this clone: Coverage ceases 3 residues before the CDR3 finishes, and the germline J gene fills in the end. The chain uses TRBV30 and TRBJ2-2, with a tentative D call TRBD1 (5 bases). The length of the CDR3 is 14 residues. The germline gives CDR1 GTSNPN, CDR2 SVGIG (reference sequence). Incomplete CDR3 DNA: TGTGCCTGGAGTCCCCAGGGTGGTAATTCACCG. The encoded protein is CAWSPQGGNSP. The full CDR3 protein is CAWSPQGGNSPLFF.

In this sample, this clone turned up many times. The CDR3 goes on 3 residues after the read ends, and that part is filled in from the germline J gene. The V and J genes are TRBV7-8 and TRBJ2-7; weak D call: TRBD2 (6 bases). Germline CDR1 SGHVS, CDR2 FQNEAQ. This CDR3 is built from 17 residues. The ends were cut back, 7 bases at V and 4 bases at J, with 26 bases in the middle. This CDR3 is CASNPRIRGGGAYEQYF. Incomplete CDR3 DNA: TGTGCCAGCAACCCCCGGATCCGAGGCGGCGGGGCGTACGAG.

About this clone: The read gets to within 3 residues of the CDR3 end, and the germline J gene fills in the rest. The chain couples TRBV7-9 to TRBJ2-2; D is undetermined. Per the germline V gene, CDR1 is SEHNR and CDR2 is FQNEAQ (reference sequence). The CDR3 extends over 14 amino acids. The sequenced CDR3 bases are TGTGCCAGCAGCTTAGGAACATATAATTCACCG. Its translation is CASSLGTYNSP. The entire CDR3 protein is CASSLGTYNSPLFF.

The table lists this clone with many counts. With the read ending 3 residues before the CDR3 end, the germline J gene is used to fill in that end. This rearrangement joins TRBV10-3 to TRBJ2-7, with 8 bases aligning to TRBD2. The CDR3 totals 14 residues. Germline CDR1 ENHRY, CDR2 SYGVKD. The trim removed 3 bases at V and 1 base at J, leaving 2 bases unmatched. The CDR3: CAISEGGRSYEQYF. Partial CDR3 DNA: TGTGCCATCAGTGAAGGCGGGAGGTCCTACGAG.

This clone occurred a few times. The read ends 3 residues before the CDR3 terminus; that terminus is restored from the germline J gene. V is TRBV6-2 or TRBV6-3 and J is TRBJ1-1, with a tentative D call TRBD1 (5 bases). Trimming stripped 6 bases from V and 1 base from J, with 21 bases between. The CDR3 spans 17 residues. CDR1 and CDR2 from the germline V gene are MNHEY and SVGEGT. The DNA read from the CDR3 is TGTGCCAGCAGCAGGGACTGGGCCCTTATTACGAACACTGAA. Its protein is CASSRDWALITNTE. The whole CDR3 protein reads CASSRDWALITNTEAFF.

This clone has ten or more counts. The sequenced part of the CDR3 DNA is TGTGCCAGCAGCGCCGGGTGGGCTAATGAAAAA. Translation gives CASSAGWANEK. The entire CDR3 is CASSAGWANEKLFF. The genes are TRBV5-6 and TRBJ1-4; D uncertain. The read gets to within 3 residues of the CDR3 end, and the germline J gene fills in the rest. This CDR3 comprises 14 residues. CDR1 SGHDT and CDR2 YYEEEE come from the germline V gene. The germline V and J ends were trimmed by 4 bases and 3 bases, with 10 bases remaining between them.

This clone has more than one count but fewer than ten. This may come from a read error, since a much larger clone is one base off. The read comes to an end 3 residues before the CDR3 does, leaving the germline J gene to fill in the end. The rearrangement links TRBV7-2 to TRBJ2-1; 7 bases are shared with TRBD1. Germline CDR1 SGHTA, CDR2 FQGNSA. This CDR3 has 12 amino acids. V shed 5 bases and J 9 bases; nucleotides not matched to a gene: 4. CDR3 DNA, as far as it was read: TGTGCCAGCAGCCGAGCAGGGGGTGAG. Translation: CASSRAGGE. The entire CDR3 is CASSRAGGEQFF.

This clone was counted ten times or more. The observed sequence ends 3 residues before the CDR3 terminus, with the missing tail filled in from the germline J gene. The V gene is TRBV4-1, the J gene TRBJ1-2; 9 bases line up with TRBD1. The CDR3 runs to 15 residues. Germline assignment: CDR1 MGHRA and CDR2 YSYEKL. V lost 5 bases to trimming and J lost 4 bases; unmatched junction nucleotides: 8. CDR3 in amino acids: CASSSSGTGSYGYTF. The covered CDR3 bases are TGCGCCAGCAGCAGTTCCGGGACAGGGTCCTATGGC.

In this sample, this clone turned up many times. The CDR3 reads CASSQFGGTEAFF. The sequenced part of the CDR3 DNA is TGTGCCAGCAGCCAATTCGGGGGTACTGAA. The V call is TRBV7-2, the J call TRBJ1-1; the D gene is possibly TRBD1 (5 bases). The missing CDR3 end, 3 residues past where the read stops, is filled in from the germline J gene. The V end lost 5 bases, the J end lost 5 bases, and 12 bases lay between the germline ends. The CDR3 is made up of 13 amino acids. Germline values: CDR1 SGHTA, CDR2 FQGNSA.

This clone was seen at least ten times. The read ends 3 residues shy of where the CDR3 ends; the end is completed using the germline J gene. J is TRBJ2-7 and V is TRBV7-3, with D perhaps TRBD1 (5 bases). V was pared by 5 bases and J by 2 bases, with 13 bases between. The CDR3 covers 14 residues. The germline gives CDR1 SGHTA, CDR2 FQGTGA. The chain's CDR3 is CASSTGDSPYEQYF. CDR3 bases read: TGTGCCAGCAGCACCGGCGACAGCCCCTACGAG. The whole variable domain, filled in from reference TRBV7-3 and TRBJ2-7, reads GAGVSQTPSNKVTEKGKYVELRCDPISGHTALYWYRQSLGQGPEFLIYFQGTGAADDSGLPNDRFFAVRPEGSVSTLKIQRTERGDSAVYLCASSTGDSPYEQYFGPGTRLTVT.

This clone was recorded many times. The read ends 3 residues early relative to the CDR3; the germline J gene fills the gap. The genes are TRBV9 and TRBJ2-3, with D perhaps TRBD2 (6 bases). The germline V gene has CDR1 SGDLS and CDR2 YYNGEE. Trimming left V 6 bases short and J 4 bases short, with 12 bases between. The CDR3 contains 13 residues. CDR3 DNA, as far as it was read: TGTGCCAGCACCCAACTAGCCCCAGATACG. It codes for CASTQLAPDT. The full CDR3 is CASTQLAPDTQYF.

At least ten counts were recorded for this clone. Read sequence stops 3 residues before the CDR3 end, and the germline J gene provides the missing end. The rearrangement joins TRBV29-1 to TRBJ2-7; D is ambiguous. The CDR3 has 12 residues. V gave up 1 base and J gave up 5 bases, with 9 bases separating them. Per germline, CDR1 SQVTM and CDR2 ANQGSEA. The CDR3 DNA, read in part, is TGCAGCGTTGAAGCTAATACCGACGAG. Its translation is CSVEANTDE. The entire CDR3 reads CSVEANTDEQYF.

Ten or more counts support this clone. The CDR3 end is not reached by the read, which stops 3 residues before it; the germline J gene fills it in. This sequence joins TRBV7-3 and TRBJ2-7; 9 positions match TRBD1. Germline CDR1 and CDR2: SGHTA and FQGTGA. J lost 4 bases, V lost 3 bases, and 1 base had no gene match. The CDR3 spans 13 residues. The CDR3 loop is CASSFDRGYEQYF. The part of the CDR3 DNA that was read is TGTGCCAGCAGCTTCGACAGGGGGTACGAG.

This clone was seen ten or more times. The read stops 3 residues short of the end of the CDR3; the missing end is completed from the germline J gene. The chain has TRBV20-1 and TRBJ2-2; D may be TRBD1 (5 bases). CDR1 and CDR2 (germline): DFQATT, SNEGSKA (reference sequence). Trimming took 3 bases from V and 1 from J, leaving 6 bases between them. The CDR3 contains 13 residues. CDR3 protein: CSASGQNTGELFF. Incomplete CDR3 DNA: TGCAGTGCTAGCGGACAGAACACCGGGGAG.

About this clone itself: The CDR3 end is not reached by the read, which stops 3 residues before it; the germline J gene fills it in. The chain is built from TRBV18 and TRBJ2-2, with a tentative D call TRBD1 (6 bases). Trimming took off 9 bases at V and 5 bases at J, with 16 bases between the two ends. CDR3 length: 14 amino acids. Germline V gene data show CDR1 as KGHSH and CDR2 as LQKENI. The sequenced part of the CDR3 DNA is TGTGCCAGTGAAGCCGGCAGGGGAACCGGGGAG. Translation gives CASEAGRGTGE. The complete CDR3 protein is CASEAGRGTGELFF.

This clone was counted many times. The CDR3 end lies 3 residues beyond the end of the read and is filled in from the germline J gene. V and J are TRBV7-3 and TRBJ2-7, with 7 bases that match TRBD2. The CDR3 is made up of 15 amino acids. The V gene's germline CDR1 is SGHTA and CDR2 FQGTGA. The V gene end was trimmed by 1 base and the J gene end by 0 bases; junction bases not matched to a gene: 3. The CDR3 is CASSLNGGSSYEQYF. CDR3 DNA (partial): TGTGCCAGCAGCTTAAATGGCGGGAGCTCCTACGAG.

This clone is judged medium-sized. The CDR3 extends 3 residues past the end of the read, so its final part is completed from the germline J gene. This chain uses TRBV6-4 with TRBJ2-3; TRBD2 matches 11 bases. Germline CDR1 MRHNA, CDR2 SNTAGT. The junction had 0 bases not matched to a gene; V was cut back by 0 bases and J by 1 base. The CDR3 spans 16 residues. This CDR3 reads CASSDSLAGGTDTQYF. The sequenced CDR3 bases are TGTGCCAGCAGTGACTCACTAGCGGGAGGCACAGATACG.

This clone came up many times. The DNA ends 3 residues before the CDR3 does, and the rest of the CDR3 is filled in from the germline J gene. The V and J genes are TRBV19 and TRBJ1-1; TRBD1 might be the D (6 bases). Trimming removed 7 bases at V and 4 bases at J, with 10 bases between. Germline V gives CDR1 LNHDA, CDR2 SQIVND (reference sequence). This CDR3 has 12 amino acids. The CDR3 loop is CASMIGGTEAFF. CDR3 DNA (partial): TGTGCCAGTATGATAGGGGGCACTGAA.

This clone was picked up many times. The sequence runs out 3 residues before the end of the CDR3; the remainder is reconstructed from the germline J gene. The chain is built from TRBV20-1 and TRBJ1-1; no clear D. The V and J ends lost 2 bases and 3 bases respectively, with 13 bases between them. The germline gives CDR1 DFQATT, CDR2 SNEGSKA (reference sequence). The CDR3 covers 14 residues. The CDR3 protein is CSARTPGRDTEAFF. The sequenced part of the CDR3 DNA is TGCAGTGCTAGAACCCCAGGTAGGGACACTGAA.

A few counts support this clone. The sequence runs out 3 residues before the end of the CDR3; the remainder is reconstructed from the germline J gene. The rearrangement links TRBV7-3 to TRBJ1-2; D unclear. Looked up from germline, CDR1 is SGHTA and CDR2 is FQGTGA. This CDR3 spans 15 amino acids. The CDR3 sequence is CASSLEASTDYDYTF. CDR3 bases read: TGTGCCAGCAGCTTAGAGGCGTCCACAGATTACGAC.

This clone was picked up many times. The read terminates 3 residues before the CDR3 end, so the remaining end is supplied by the germline J gene. This rearrangement joins TRBV7-2 to TRBJ2-7, with 11 nucleotides matching TRBD1. CDR1 SGHTA and CDR2 FQGNSA come from the germline V gene. The CDR3 has 14 amino acids. Unmatched junction bases numbered 5, after V lost 5 bases and J lost 5 bases. The CDR3 DNA, read in part, is TGTGCCAGCAGCATCGGACAGGGGGCTAACGAG. This translates into CASSIGQGANE. Given in full, the CDR3 is CASSIGQGANEQYF.

This clone was found many times. Coverage ceases 3 residues before the CDR3 finishes, and the germline J gene fills in the end. The V call is TRBV19, the J call TRBJ2-7; 9 bases fit TRBD1. Germline V gene lookup returns CDR1 LNHDA and CDR2 SQIVND (reference sequence). This CDR3 has 17 amino acids. J lost 4 bases, V lost 5 bases, and 15 bases had no gene match. The CDR3 spells CASSFNLPGQGPYEQYF. The CDR3 bases that were read are TGTGCCAGTAGTTTCAACCTTCCGGGACAGGGACCGTACGAG.

This clone was detected ten times or more. Sequencing ends 3 residues short of the CDR3 end; the germline J gene provides the rest. The chain combines TRBV20-1 with TRBJ2-3; 16 bases match TRBD2. This CDR3 is 14 amino acids long. Trimming removed 5 bases from V and 6 bases from J; junction bases left unmatched: 2. CDR1 is DFQATT and CDR2 is SNEGSKA in the germline V gene (reference sequence). The sequenced CDR3 bases are TGCAGTGCTCCGGGACTAGCGGGAGGGGATACG. Amino acid sequence: CSAPGLAGGDT. The whole CDR3 sequence is CSAPGLAGGDTQYF.

This clone was found many times. The sequenced fragment ends 3 residues before the CDR3 boundary, so the rest is inferred from the germline J gene. This chain uses TRBV14 with TRBJ1-1; no definite D call. The germline gives CDR1 SGHDN, CDR2 FVKESK. Trimming stripped 6 bases from V and 3 bases from J, with 11 bases between. This CDR3 contains 13 residues. The covered CDR3 bases are TGTGCCAGCAGACCAGACGGGTACACTGAA. Its translation: CASRPDGYTE. The CDR3, in full, reads CASRPDGYTEAFF. The variable domain in full, with the rest retrieved from reference TRBV14 and TRBJ1-1, is EAGVTQFPSHSVIEKGQTVTLRCDPISGHDNLYWYRRVMGKEIKFLLHFVKESKQDESGMPNNRFLAERTGGTYSTLKVQPAELEDSGVYFCASRPDGYTEAFFGQGTRLTVV.

This clone was detected many times. The read gets to within 3 residues of the CDR3 end, and the germline J gene fills in the rest. This chain links TRBV20-1 with TRBJ2-1, with TRBD2 matching over 14 bases. V lost 4 bases and J lost 8; bases outside the gene matches: 10. Germline V gene sequence: CDR1 DFQATT, CDR2 SNEGSKA (reference sequence). CDR3 length: 16 residues. The sequenced CDR3 bases are TGCAGTGCTATTCCCCCCGGGACTAGCGGGAGACATGAG. It yields the protein CSAIPPGTSGRHE. The CDR3 as a whole reads CSAIPPGTSGRHEQFF.

This clone occurred many times. The CDR3 end lies 3 residues beyond the end of the read and is filled in from the germline J gene. The chain has TRBV7-9 and TRBJ1-1; D unresolved. The CDR3 has 13 residues. The germline V gene encodes CDR1 SEHNR and CDR2 FQNEAQ (reference sequence). Trimming took off 5 bases at V and 4 bases at J, with 11 bases between the two ends. The CDR3 region is CASSPVGGTEAFF. The sequenced CDR3 bases are TGTGCCAGCAGCCCTGTCGGTGGCACTGAA.

A remark on this clone: A much bigger clone sits one base away, suggesting this may be a read error. From the germline J gene comes the end of the CDR3, since the read stops 3 residues before it. Other DNA sequences within the sample encode an identical CDR3. The genes are TRBV7-6 and TRBJ2-7; 7 nucleotides align to TRBD2. CDR3 length equals 15 residues. The germline V gene has CDR1 SGHVS and CDR2 FNYEAQ. Here the CDR3 reads CASSLALADSYEQYF. The CDR3 DNA, read in part, is TGCGCCAGCAGCTTAGCGCTAGCGGACTCCTACGAG.